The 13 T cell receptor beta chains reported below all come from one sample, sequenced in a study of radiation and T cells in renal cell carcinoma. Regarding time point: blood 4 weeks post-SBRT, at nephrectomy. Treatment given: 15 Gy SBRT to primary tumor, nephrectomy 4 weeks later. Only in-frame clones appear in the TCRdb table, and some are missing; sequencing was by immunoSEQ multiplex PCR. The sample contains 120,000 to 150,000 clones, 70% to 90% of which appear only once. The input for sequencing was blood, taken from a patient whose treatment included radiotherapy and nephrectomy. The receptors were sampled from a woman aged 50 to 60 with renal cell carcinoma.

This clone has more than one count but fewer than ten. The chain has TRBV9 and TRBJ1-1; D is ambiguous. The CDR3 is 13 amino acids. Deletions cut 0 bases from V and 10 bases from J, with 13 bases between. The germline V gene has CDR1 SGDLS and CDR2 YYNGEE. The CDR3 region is CASSVAGSARAFF. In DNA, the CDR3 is TGTGCCAGCAGCGTAGCCGGATCGGCAAGAGCTTTCTTT.

The CDR3 protein is CASSRSGYNEQFF. The CDR3, as DNA: TGTGCCAGCAGCCGGAGCGGTTACAATGAGCAGTTCTTC. The V gene is TRBV7-6, the J gene TRBJ2-1, with a weak D call TRBD2 (5 bases). V was cut by 5 bases and J by 4 bases, with 9 bases left in between. Germline V CDR1 and CDR2: SGHVS, FNYEAQ. CDR3 length: 13 residues.

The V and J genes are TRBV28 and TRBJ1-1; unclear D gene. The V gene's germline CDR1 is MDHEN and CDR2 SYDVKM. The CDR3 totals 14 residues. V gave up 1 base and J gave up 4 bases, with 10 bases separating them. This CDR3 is CASSLSDRGTEAFF. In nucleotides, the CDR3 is TGTGCCAGCAGTTTATCTGATCGTGGCACTGAAGCTTTCTTT.

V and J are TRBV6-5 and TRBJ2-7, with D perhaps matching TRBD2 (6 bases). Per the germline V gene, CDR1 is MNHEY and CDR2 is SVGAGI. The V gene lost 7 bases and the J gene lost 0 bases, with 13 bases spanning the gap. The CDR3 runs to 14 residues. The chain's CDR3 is CASNPAGNSYEQYF. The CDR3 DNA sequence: TGTGCCAGCAACCCAGCGGGTAACTCCTACGAGCAGTACTTC.

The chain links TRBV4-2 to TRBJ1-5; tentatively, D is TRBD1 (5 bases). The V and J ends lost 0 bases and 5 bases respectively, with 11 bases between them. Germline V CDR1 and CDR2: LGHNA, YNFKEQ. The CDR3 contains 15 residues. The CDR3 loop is CASSQDWQGHQPQHF. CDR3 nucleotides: TGTGCCAGCAGCCAAGATTGGCAGGGACATCAGCCCCAGCATTTT.

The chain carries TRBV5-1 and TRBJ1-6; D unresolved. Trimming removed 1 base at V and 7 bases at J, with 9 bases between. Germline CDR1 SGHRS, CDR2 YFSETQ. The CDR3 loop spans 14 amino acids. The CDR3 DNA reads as TGCGCCAGCAGCTTGAGTGGCGAGAATTCACCCCTCCACTTT. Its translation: CASSLSGENSPLHF.

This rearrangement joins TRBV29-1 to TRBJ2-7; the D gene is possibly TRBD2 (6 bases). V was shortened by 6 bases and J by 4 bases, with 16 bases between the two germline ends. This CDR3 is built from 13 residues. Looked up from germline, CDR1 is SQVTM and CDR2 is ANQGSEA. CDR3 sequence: CSVKGTSPYEQYF. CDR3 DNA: TGCAGCGTGAAGGGGACTTCCCCGTACGAGCAGTACTTC.

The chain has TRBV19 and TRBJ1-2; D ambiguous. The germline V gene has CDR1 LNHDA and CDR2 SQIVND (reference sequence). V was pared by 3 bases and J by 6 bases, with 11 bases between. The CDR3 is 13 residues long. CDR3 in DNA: TGTGCCAGTAGTATTTGGGGTATCGATGGCTACACCTTC. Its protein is CASSIWGIDGYTF.

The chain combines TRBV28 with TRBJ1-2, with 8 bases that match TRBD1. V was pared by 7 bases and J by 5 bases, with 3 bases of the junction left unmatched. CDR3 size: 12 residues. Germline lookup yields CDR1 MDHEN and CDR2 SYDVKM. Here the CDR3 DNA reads TGTGCCAGCAATCAGGGGGCGTATGGCTACACCTTC. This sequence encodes CASNQGAYGYTF.

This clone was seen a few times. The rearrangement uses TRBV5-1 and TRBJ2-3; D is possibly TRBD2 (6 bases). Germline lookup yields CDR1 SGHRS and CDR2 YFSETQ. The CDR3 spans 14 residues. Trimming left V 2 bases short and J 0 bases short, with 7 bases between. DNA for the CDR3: TGCGCCAGCAGCTTTGGGACTAGCACAGATACGCAGTATTTT. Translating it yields CASSFGTSTDTQYF.

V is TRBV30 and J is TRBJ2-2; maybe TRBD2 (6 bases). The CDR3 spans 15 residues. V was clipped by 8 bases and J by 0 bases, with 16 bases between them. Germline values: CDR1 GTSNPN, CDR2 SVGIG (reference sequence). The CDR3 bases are TGTGCCCGAAAGGTCGGGAGCGCGAACACCGGGGAGCTGTTTTTT. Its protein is CARKVGSANTGELFF.

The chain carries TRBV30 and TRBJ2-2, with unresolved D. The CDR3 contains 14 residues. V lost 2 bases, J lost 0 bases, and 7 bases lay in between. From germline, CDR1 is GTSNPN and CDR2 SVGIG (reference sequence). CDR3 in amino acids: CAWSRDTNTGELFF. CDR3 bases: TGTGCCTGGAGTAGAGACACGAACACCGGGGAGCTGTTTTTT.

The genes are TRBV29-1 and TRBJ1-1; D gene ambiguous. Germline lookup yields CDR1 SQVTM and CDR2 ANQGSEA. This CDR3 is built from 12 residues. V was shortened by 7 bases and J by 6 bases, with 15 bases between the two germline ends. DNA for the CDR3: TGCAGCGGATCGGAGAAGGACGCTGAAGCTTTCTTT. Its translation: CSGSEKDAEAFF.